This record covers a single TCR beta chain. The antigen is unknown. The template was genomic DNA from peripheral blood, not RNA. The sample originates from a study of T cell repertoires in aging, cancer and after chemotherapy. About the research overall: Six age groups, ranging from 30 or younger to 70 or older, included the donors. Repeat sampling of healthy donors over several months to years showed clear clonal overlap.

Whole-study results and caveats: Rebound thymic output was suggested by rising median generation probability during chemotherapy in each cancer cohort.

The CDR3 length is 15 residues. The V end was cut by 10 bases, the J end by 4 bases, with 22 bases between. Germline values: CDR1 MNHEY, CDR2 SVGAGI. Multiplex touch-down PCR with TRB-A/B primers amplified rearranged V-D-J TRB sequences. TCRdb processed the multiplex PCR reads anew with MiXCR; each CDR3 protein has one entry. The sample contains roughly 2,800 distinct CDR3 sequences, about 30% of which appear only once. The J gene is TRBJ1-2, the V gene TRBV6-5; D is perhaps TRBD1 (5 bases). The sequenced sample was blood. This TCR was recovered from a human donor in good health. CDR3 region: CATLPTVLKVYGYTF. The CDR3 DNA reads TGTGCCACATTACCGACAGTCCTCAAGGTCTATGGCTACACCTTC.